Below, one TCR beta chain is given with its context. In this sample, this clone turned up once. The antigen it binds to is not known. One base away there is no much larger clone; base qualities are not given. At one collaborating source in Seattle, patients were enrolled during active infection and were followed longitudinally through the course of disease. Collaborating institutions collected whole blood in K2EDTA tubes following their own protocols. For TCRbeta analysis, collaborators shipped samples as frozen whole blood, isolated PBMCs, or DNA extracted from either of those sample types. The entry originates in a study of blood T cell repertoires in COVID-19 (dated by TCRdb to the early 2020s). Context from the whole study: Samples covering the acute and convalescent phases of COVID-19 were provided by collaborators in the United States, Italy and Spain. The repertoires were released in a freely available public database intended as a resource for research on the immune response to SARS-CoV-2. Subjects who had been exposed to COVID-19, were actively infected with it, or had recovered from it provided the deeply sampled blood TCRbeta repertoires that made up the dataset. A de-identified subject ID, COVID-19 status, age in years and sex were almost always included in the sample metadata. The samples were drawn from the first 160 participants of the ongoing ImmuneRACE study and from about 1,200 subjects provided by 6 global collaborators. The material from the prospective study consisted of cDNA or gDNA derived from T cells, B-cell-depleted T cells, or PBMCs. Where available, HLA class I and class II types were taken from metadata supplied by the sample provider and were not determined by assay-based typing. The investigation overall reported the following: Clinical and demographic metadata were provided uncurated, with the amount varying by source and participant.

V gives up 0 bases and J gives up 13 bases, and the segment between their germline ends measures 16 bases. Including the terminal cysteine and phenylalanine, the CDR3 comprises 13 residues. Just CDR3 DNA is preserved here, 39 bases in frame from base 1. CDR1 and CDR2, per the germline V gene, are MNHEY and SVGAGI. TCRbeta CDR3 regions were amplified from genomic DNA using the immunoSEQ Assay, a bias-controlled multiplex PCR. As for the authors' bioinformatics: The number of nucleated cells in each sample was estimated by amplification of reference gene primers within the assay. To quantify the absolute abundance of each unique TCRbeta CDR3 rearrangement, sequence reads were collapsed and filtered. For each sample, productive Simpson clonality was calculated by taking the square root of Simpson's diversity index across productive rearrangements. Imported from immuneACCESS, the table was reduced by TCRdb to in-frame sequences with V and J called. These copies leave out some clones; in studies compared against another copy, an unresolved V gene accounts for under half, and the cause of the remainder is not known. V and J calls and clone size are given by that table; D and trimming were obtained from the DNA. Within this sample are some 73,000 clones, with 60% to 80% of them counted one time only. The ten largest make up around 2.3% of the sample.

The source material was peripheral blood. The sequence links TRBV6-5 to TRBJ2-7; matching of 5 bases hints at TRBD2 as the D gene. The sequence was collected from a man in his 70s with COVID-19, enrolled during active disease. The CDR3 amino acid sequence is: CASSYSSDLQAYF. The DNA sequence is given as TGTGCCAGCAGTTACTCCTCGGACTTGCAAGCTTACTTC.